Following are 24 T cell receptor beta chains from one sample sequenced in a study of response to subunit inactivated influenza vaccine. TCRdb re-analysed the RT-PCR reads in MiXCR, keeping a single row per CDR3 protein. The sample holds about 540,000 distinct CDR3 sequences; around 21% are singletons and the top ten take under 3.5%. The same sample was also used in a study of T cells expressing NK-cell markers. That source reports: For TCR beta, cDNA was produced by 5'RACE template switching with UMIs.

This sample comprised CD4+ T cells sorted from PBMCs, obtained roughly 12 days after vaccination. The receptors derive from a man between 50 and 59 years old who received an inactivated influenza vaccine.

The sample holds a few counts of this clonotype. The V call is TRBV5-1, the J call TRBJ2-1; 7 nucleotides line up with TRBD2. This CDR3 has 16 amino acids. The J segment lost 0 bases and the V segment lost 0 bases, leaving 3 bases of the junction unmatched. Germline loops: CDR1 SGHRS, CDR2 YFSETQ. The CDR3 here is CASSLAGGYSYNEQFF. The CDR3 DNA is TGCGCCAGCAGCTTGGCGGGGGGATACTCCTACAATGAGCAGTTCTTC.

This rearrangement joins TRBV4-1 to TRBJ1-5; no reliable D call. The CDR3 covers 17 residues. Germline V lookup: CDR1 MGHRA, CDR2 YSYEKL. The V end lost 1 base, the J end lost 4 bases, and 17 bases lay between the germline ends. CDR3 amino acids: CASSQAPPGRKNQPQHF. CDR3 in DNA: TGCGCCAGCAGCCAAGCCCCCCCCGGACGGAAAAATCAGCCCCAGCATTTT.

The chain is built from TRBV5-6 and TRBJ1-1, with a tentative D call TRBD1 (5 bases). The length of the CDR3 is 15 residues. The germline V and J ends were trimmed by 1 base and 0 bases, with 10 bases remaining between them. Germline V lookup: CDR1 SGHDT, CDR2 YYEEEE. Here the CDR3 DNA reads TGTGCCAGCAGCTTGCGACAGCTGATGAACACTGAAGCTTTCTTT. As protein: CASSLRQLMNTEAFF. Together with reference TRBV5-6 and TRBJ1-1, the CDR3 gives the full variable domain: DAGVTQSPTHLIKTRGQQVTLRCSPKSGHDTVSWYQQALGQGPQFIFQYYEEEERQRGNFPDRFSGHQFPNYSSELNVNALLLGDSALYLCASSLRQLMNTEAFFGQGTRLTVV.

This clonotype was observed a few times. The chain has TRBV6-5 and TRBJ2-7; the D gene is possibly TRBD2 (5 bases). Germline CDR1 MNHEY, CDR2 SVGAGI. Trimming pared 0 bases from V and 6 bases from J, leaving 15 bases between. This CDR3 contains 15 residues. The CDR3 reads CASSYSSGILGEQYF. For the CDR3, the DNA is TGTGCCAGCAGTTACTCATCCGGGATATTGGGCGAGCAGTACTTC.

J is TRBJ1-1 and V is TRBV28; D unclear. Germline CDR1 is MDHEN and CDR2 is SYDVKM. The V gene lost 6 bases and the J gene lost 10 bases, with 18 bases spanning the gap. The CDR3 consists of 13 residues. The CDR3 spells CASRQDRPGVAFF. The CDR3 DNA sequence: TGTGCCAGCAGGCAGGACCGGCCTGGGGTAGCTTTCTTT.

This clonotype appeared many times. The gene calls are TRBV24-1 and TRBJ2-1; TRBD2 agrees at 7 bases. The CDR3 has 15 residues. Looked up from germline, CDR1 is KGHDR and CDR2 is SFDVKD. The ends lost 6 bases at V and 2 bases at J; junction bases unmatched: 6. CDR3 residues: CATSSGGGPYNEQFF. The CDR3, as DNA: TGTGCCACCAGTAGTGGCGGGGGACCCTACAATGAGCAGTTCTTC.

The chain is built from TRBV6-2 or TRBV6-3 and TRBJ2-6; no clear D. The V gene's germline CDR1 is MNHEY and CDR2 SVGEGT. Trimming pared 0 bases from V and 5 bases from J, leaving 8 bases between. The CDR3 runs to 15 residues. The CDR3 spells CASSYSGSRANVLTF. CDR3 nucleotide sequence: TGTGCCAGCAGTTACTCGGGCAGTAGGGCCAACGTCCTGACTTTC.

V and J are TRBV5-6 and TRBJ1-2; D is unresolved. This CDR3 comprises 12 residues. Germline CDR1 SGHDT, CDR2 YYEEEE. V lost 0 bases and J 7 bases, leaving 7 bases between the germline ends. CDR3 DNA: TGTGCCAGCAGCTTGGGAGGCGTTGGCTACACCTTC. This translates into CASSLGGVGYTF.

The CDR3 bases are TGTGCCAGCAGCCCCACGGGACAATTGGGCCTTGAAGCTTTCTTT. Translation: CASSPTGQLGLEAFF. This chain connects TRBV7-9 to TRBJ1-1; possible D gene TRBD1, 6 bases. Looked up from germline, CDR1 is SEHNR and CDR2 is FQNEAQ (reference sequence). V lost 5 bases and J lost 7, with 20 bases in between. There are 15 residues in the CDR3.

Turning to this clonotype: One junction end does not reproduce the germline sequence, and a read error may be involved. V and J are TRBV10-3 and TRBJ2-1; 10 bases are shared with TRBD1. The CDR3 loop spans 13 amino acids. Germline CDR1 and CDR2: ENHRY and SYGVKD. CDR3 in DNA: TGTGTCATCACGGGACAGGGGTACAATGAGCAGTTCTTC. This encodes CVITGQGYNEQFF.

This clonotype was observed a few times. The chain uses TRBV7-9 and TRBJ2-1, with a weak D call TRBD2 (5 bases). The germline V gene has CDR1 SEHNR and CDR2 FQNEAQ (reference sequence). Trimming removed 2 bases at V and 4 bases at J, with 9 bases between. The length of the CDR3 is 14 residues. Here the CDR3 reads CASSLFPGYNEQFF. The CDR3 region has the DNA TGTGCCAGCAGCTTATTCCCGGGATACAATGAGCAGTTCTTC.

CDR3 in DNA: TGTGCCTCCGCGGAGGGGGCGTCCTACGAGCAGTACTTC. It translates to CASAEGASYEQYF. The chain joins TRBV6-6 to TRBJ2-7, with TRBD1 as a possible D gene (7 bases). Germline-derived CDR1 and CDR2 are MNHNY and SVGAGI (reference sequence). Deletions cut 11 bases from V and 1 base from J, with 15 bases between. The CDR3 is 13 amino acids.

The CDR3 DNA reads TGTGCCAGCAGTTCGGGACAGGGGGTAAATTACTTC. Its protein product is CASSSGQGVNYF. This chain uses TRBV28 with TRBJ2-7, with TRBD1 matching over 11 bases. Trimming took 4 bases from V and 13 from J; bases not matched to a gene: 6. Germline CDR1 and CDR2: MDHEN and SYDVKM. The CDR3 is 12 residues long.

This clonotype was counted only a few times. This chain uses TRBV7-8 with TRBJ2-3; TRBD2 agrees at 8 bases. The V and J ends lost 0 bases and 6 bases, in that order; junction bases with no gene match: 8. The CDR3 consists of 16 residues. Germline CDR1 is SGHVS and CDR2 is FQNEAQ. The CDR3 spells CASSLARGLESDTQYF. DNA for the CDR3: TGTGCCAGCAGCTTAGCGAGGGGACTAGAGTCCGATACGCAGTATTTT.

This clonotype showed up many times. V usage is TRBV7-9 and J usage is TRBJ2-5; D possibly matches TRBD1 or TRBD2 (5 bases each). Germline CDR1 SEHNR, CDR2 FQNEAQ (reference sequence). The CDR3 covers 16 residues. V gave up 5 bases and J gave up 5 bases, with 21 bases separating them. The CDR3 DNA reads TGTGCCAGCAGCCCACACGTGATGGGGGAACGGGAGACCCAGTACTTC. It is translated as CASSPHVMGERETQYF.

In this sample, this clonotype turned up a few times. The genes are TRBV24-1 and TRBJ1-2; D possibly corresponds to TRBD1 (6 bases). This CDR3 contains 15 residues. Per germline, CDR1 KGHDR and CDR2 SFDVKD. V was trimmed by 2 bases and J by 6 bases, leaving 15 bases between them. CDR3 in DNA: TGTGCCACCAGTGATTCACCGACAGGCGGTCATGGCTACACCTTC. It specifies CATSDSPTGGHGYTF.

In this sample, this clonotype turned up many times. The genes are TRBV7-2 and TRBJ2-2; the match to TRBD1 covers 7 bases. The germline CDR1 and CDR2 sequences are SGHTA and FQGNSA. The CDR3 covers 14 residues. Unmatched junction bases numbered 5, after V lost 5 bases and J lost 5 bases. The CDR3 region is CASSPDRVTGELFF. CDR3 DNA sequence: TGTGCCAGCAGCCCTGACAGGGTGACCGGGGAGCTGTTTTTT.

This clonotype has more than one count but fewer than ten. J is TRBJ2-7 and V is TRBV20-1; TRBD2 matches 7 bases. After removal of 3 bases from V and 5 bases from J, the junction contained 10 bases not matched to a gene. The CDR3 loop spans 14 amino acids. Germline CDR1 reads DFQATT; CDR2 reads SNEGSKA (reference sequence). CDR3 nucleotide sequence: TGCAGTGCTAGCCGGGGAGGGTCGGGGGACGAGCAGTACTTC. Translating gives CSASRGGSGDEQYF.

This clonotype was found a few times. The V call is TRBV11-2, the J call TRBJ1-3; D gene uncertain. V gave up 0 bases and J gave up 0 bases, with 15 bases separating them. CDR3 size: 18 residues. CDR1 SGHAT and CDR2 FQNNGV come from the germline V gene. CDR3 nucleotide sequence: TGTGCCAGCAGCTTAGAATTACGACCTGGGGTCTCTGGAAACACCATATATTTT. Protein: CASSLELRPGVSGNTIYF.

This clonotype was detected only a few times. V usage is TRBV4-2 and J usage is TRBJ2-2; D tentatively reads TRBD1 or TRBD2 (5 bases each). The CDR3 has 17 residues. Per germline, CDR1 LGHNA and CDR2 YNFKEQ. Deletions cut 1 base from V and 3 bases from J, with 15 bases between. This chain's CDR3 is CASSQGGSGYHTGELFF. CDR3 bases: TGTGCCAGCAGCCAAGGAGGGTCAGGGTACCACACCGGGGAGCTGTTTTTT.

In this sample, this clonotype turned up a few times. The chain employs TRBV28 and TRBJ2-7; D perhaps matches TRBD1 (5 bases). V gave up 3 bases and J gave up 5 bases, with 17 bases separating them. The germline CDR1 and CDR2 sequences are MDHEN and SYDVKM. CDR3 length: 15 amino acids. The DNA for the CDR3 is TGTGCCAGCAGTTTCAGGGCTTTGGGGTTCCACGAGCAGTACTTC. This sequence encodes CASSFRALGFHEQYF.

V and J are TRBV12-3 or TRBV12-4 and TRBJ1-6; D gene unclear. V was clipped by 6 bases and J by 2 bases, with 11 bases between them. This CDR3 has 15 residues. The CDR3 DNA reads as TGTGCCAGCAGGGCAACAGATCCCTATAATTCACCCCTCCACTTT. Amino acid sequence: CASRATDPYNSPLHF.

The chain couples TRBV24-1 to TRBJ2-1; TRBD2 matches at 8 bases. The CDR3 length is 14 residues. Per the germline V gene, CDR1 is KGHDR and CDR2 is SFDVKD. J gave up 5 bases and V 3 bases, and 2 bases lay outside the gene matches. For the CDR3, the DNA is TGTGCCACCAGTGATCCCGGGGGGGACAATGAGCAGTTCTTC. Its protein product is CATSDPGGDNEQFF.

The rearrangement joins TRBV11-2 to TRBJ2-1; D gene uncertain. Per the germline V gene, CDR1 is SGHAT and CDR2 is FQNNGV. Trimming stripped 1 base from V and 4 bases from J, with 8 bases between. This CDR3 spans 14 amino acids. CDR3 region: CASSLVSIYNEQFF. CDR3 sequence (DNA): TGTGCCAGCAGCTTAGTCTCCATTTACAATGAGCAGTTCTTC.